This is a list of T cell receptor beta chains from one sample in a study of shared clonotypes between healthy human individuals. Method: immunoSEQ multiplex PCR; TCRdb's copy keeps in-frame clones and lacks some. Of some 650,000 clones listed, approximately 97% are singletons. Specimen: naive CD4+ T cells sorted from blood. All receptors derive from a woman aged 25 to 39 in good health. CDR3s include the opening cysteine and the closing phenylalanine or tryptophan. D genes are given only for firm matches. The listing skips clone size in some rows; elsewhere it reads once, few, many or a size class.

V	D	J	size	DNA	CDR3
TRBV29-1	-	TRBJ2-7	-	TGCAGCGTTGTGAACTGGAAATCCTACGAGCAGTACTTC	CSVVNWKSYEQYF
TRBV2	-	TRBJ1-5	once	TGTGCCAGCAGAGGGACTCTCGGGGGCAATCAGCCCCAGCATTTT	CASRGTLGGNQPQHF
TRBV20-1	-	TRBJ2-7	-	TGCAGTGCTAGAGTCACAGAGGAGCAGTACTTC	CSARVTEEQYF
TRBV6-1	-	TRBJ1-5	-	TGTGCCAGCAGTAACACCCTAAGCAATCAGCCCCAGCATTTT	CASSNTLSNQPQHF
TRBV2	-	TRBJ2-5	-	TGTGCCAGCCTCCGGGACGGTGCGGAGACCCAGTACTTC	CASLRDGAETQYF
TRBV25-1	TRBD1	TRBJ1-5	-	TGTGCCAGCAGTGAAAAAGGGGACAGGGATAACAATCAGCCCCAGCATTTT	CASSEKGDRDNNQPQHF
TRBV5-4	-	TRBJ1-2	-	TGTGCCAGCAGCTTGGGGGTGAACTATGGCTACACCTTC	CASSLGVNYGYTF
TRBV6-5	-	TRBJ1-4	-	TGTGCCAGCAGTTACGACCGAGCAACTAATGAAAAACTGTTTTTT	CASSYDRATNEKLFF
TRBV6-1	-	TRBJ2-2	-	TGTGCCAGCACTCGAGCCGCTCTGAACACCGGGGAGCTGTTTTTT	CASTRAALNTGELFF
TRBV5-4	-	TRBJ2-1	-	TGTGCCAGCCGGACGGGTAGGGCCCCCTACAATGAGCAGTTCTTC	CASRTGRAPYNEQFF
TRBV5-1	-	TRBJ2-1	-	TGCGCCAGCAGTCTGAGCGGCTTTTACAATGAGCAGTTCTTC	CASSLSGFYNEQFF
TRBV5-1	TRBD2	TRBJ2-7	-	TGCGCCAGCAGAGGTGGGACTAGCCCTATTCGTGTCCACGAGCAGTACTTC	CASRGGTSPIRVHEQYF
TRBV2	-	TRBJ2-2	-	TGTGCCAGCAGTGAGGGGGGGCTTGACACCGGGGAGCTGTTTTTT	CASSEGGLDTGELFF
TRBV27	-	TRBJ1-1	-	TGTGCCAGCAGTTCTAACCTGGGACGGGCCGGGGCTGAAGCTTTCTTT	CASSSNLGRAGAEAFF
TRBV2	TRBD1	TRBJ1-1	-	TGTGCCAGCAGACTCCGGGACAGGAACACTGAAGCTTTCTTT	CASRLRDRNTEAFF
TRBV18	TRBD2	TRBJ2-7	few	TGTGCCAGCTCACCGGGGACTAGCGGGGCCTACGAGCAGTACTTC	CASSPGTSGAYEQYF
TRBV28	-	TRBJ2-1	-	TGTGCCAGCACTGACAGGTTCTACAATGAGCAGTTCTTC	CASTDRFYNEQFF
TRBV18	TRBD1	TRBJ1-1	-	TGTGCCAGCTCACCAGGGTTAACAGGGGGAGCTTTCTTT	CASSPGLTGGAFF
TRBV2	-	TRBJ1-5	-	TGTGCCAGCAGTTGGGCCCTGAGAGGCAATCAGCCCCAGCATTTT	CASSWALRGNQPQHF
TRBV6-5	TRBD2	TRBJ2-7	-	TGTGCCAGCTGTAAGCGGGAGGGATACGAGCAGTACTTC	CASCKREGYEQYF
TRBV21-1	-	TRBJ2-1	-	TGTGCCAGCAGCGTCAGGGGGAATGAGCAGTTCTTC	CASSVRGNEQFF
TRBV25-1	TRBD2	TRBJ2-7	-	TGTGCCAGCACCGGGGGGGGTGGCGAGCAGTACTTC	CASTGGGGEQYF
TRBV5-1	TRBD2	TRBJ2-1	-	TGCGCCAGCAGCTGGACTAGCGGGAGCCCAAATAGGAATGAGCAGTTCTTC	CASSWTSGSPNRNEQFF
TRBV5-5	TRBD2	TRBJ2-3	-	TGTGCCAGCAGCTCAATAGCGGGAGGCGATAAAGATACGCAGTATTTT	CASSSIAGGDKDTQYF
TRBV4-1	-	TRBJ1-2	-	TGCGCCAGCAGCCAAGATTACAATGGCTACACCTTC	CASSQDYNGYTF
TRBV29-1	-	TRBJ2-2	-	TGCAGCGCCCGCGGGCATACGAACACCGGGGAGCTGTTTTTT	CSARGHTNTGELFF
TRBV6-5	-	TRBJ2-2	-	TGTGCCAGCAGGAAAGGCCGGGGCGGGGAGCTGTTTTTT	CASRKGRGGELFF
TRBV27	-	TRBJ2-7	once	TGTGCCAGCAGTCGGGGAGGGGGATACGAGCAGTACTTC	CASSRGGGYEQYF
TRBV9	TRBD1	TRBJ2-7	-	TGTGCCAGCAGCCCCGGGGACAGCCTCTACGAGCAGTACTTC	CASSPGDSLYEQYF
TRBV19	-	TRBJ1-4	-	TGTGCCAGTAGTATACCACCCTTTGGGGGAGTTAATGAAAAACTGTTTTTT	CASSIPPFGGVNEKLFF
TRBV27	-	TRBJ2-5	-	TGTGCCAGCAGTTCGGGCGGGGAGACCCAGTACTTC	CASSSGGETQYF
TRBV6-4	TRBD2	TRBJ2-1	-	TGTGCCAGCAGTCGGGCTAGCGGGAGGAATGAGCAGTTCTTC	CASSRASGRNEQFF
TRBV19	-	TRBJ1-1	-	TGTGCCAGTACTCCCGGACAGCCAGCAAGGTCGAACACTGAAGCTTTCTTT	CASTPGQPARSNTEAFF
TRBV27	TRBD1	TRBJ2-5	once	TGTGCCAGCAGTTTCCCACCATCCGACAGGGAAGGCCTAGAGACCCAGTACTTC	CASSFPPSDREGLETQYF
TRBV6-5	-	TRBJ2-1	-	TGTGCCAGCAGTTACGGCCCCCTAGGGGGTATCGGGCAGTTCTTC	CASSYGPLGGIGQFF
TRBV19	TRBD1	TRBJ1-1	few	TGTGCCACTTCGACAGGGAGTATTGAAGCTTTCTTT	CATSTGSIEAFF
TRBV19	-	TRBJ2-7	-	TGTGCCAGTAGACAGGATCGGAACGAGCAGTACTTC	CASRQDRNEQYF
TRBV5-5	-	TRBJ1-5	-	TGTGCCAGCAGCGCTTATTGGGGGGACAATCAGCCCCAGCATTTT	CASSAYWGDNQPQHF
TRBV5-4	-	TRBJ1-2	-	TGTGCCAGCAGCTTTGAACAGGACTATGGCTACACCTTC	CASSFEQDYGYTF
TRBV18	-	TRBJ2-5	-	TGTGCCAGCTCAGCAGGGTCTCCAGGAGAGACCCAGTACTTC	CASSAGSPGETQYF
TRBV29-1	TRBD2	TRBJ2-3	-	TGCAGCGCGAGCGGGAGGGTTCATGATACGCAGTATTTT	CSASGRVHDTQYF
TRBV15	-	TRBJ1-5	-	TGTGCCACCAGCAGAGTTCCTAGGAGGGAAAATCAGCCCCAGCATTTT	CATSRVPRRENQPQHF
TRBV28	-	TRBJ2-3	once	TGTGCCAGCAGCCCCCGAGACACAGATACGCAGTATTTT	CASSPRDTDTQYF
TRBV29-1	-	TRBJ2-7	-	TGCAGCGGGAGTGATCGCCAGGGGAACGAGCAGTACTTC	CSGSDRQGNEQYF
TRBV6-5	-	TRBJ2-7	-	TGTGCCAGCAGTTCCCCGAGCGGATTTCAGTACTTC	CASSSPSGFQYF